This TCR beta chain came from a study of T cells in Graves' hyperthyroidism and ophthalmopathy. Using RNA transcripts as the source, TCR beta CDR3 regions were amplified. During a first-round RT-PCR of the TCR CDR3, the HTBI primer set was used. One entry per CDR3 protein, called by TCRdb with MiXCR from the multiplex PCR reads. The profile covers fewer than 450,000 distinct CDR3 sequences, with roughly an eighth appearing a single time and over 25% taken by the ten largest. Each ophthalmopathy patient scored at least 3 on the Clinical Activity Score and at least 4 on NOSPECS grade, with duration under 3 months. In making diagnoses, clinical symptoms, serum thyroxine and TRAb, thyroid ultrasound and orbital computed tomography were all used. PBMCs were collected from an approximately 9.4 ml volume of fresh peripheral blood. CDR3 length equals 15 residues. The germline V gene has CDR1 SEHNR and CDR2 FQNEAQ (reference sequence). Unmatched junction bases numbered 4, after V lost 3 bases and J lost 1 base.

This clonotype was observed a handful of times. What it binds is not known. General study points: The authors' 13 V-J model separated ophthalmopathy from stable hyperthyroidism.

The TCR originated in a man in his fifties or sixties with Graves' ophthalmopathy. Sequencing used blood. This chain links TRBV7-9 with TRBJ2-3, with TRBD1 matching over 7 bases. CDR3 protein: CASSFHDRGTDTQYF. The CDR3 bases are TGTGCCAGCAGCTTCCACGACAGGGGCACAGATACGCAGTATTTT. The variable domain in full, completed from reference TRBV7-9 and TRBJ2-3, reads DTGVSQNPRHKITKRGQNVTFRCDPISEHNRLYWYRQTLGQGPEFLTYFQNEAQLEKSRLLSDRFSAERPKGSFSTLEIQRTEQGDSAMYLCASSFHDRGTDTQYFGPGTRLTVL.